The 18 T cell receptor beta chains reported below all come from one sample, sequenced in a study of control samples from healthy donors and cancer patients. Clones were read by immunoSEQ multiplex PCR, and TCRdb kept only the in-frame ones, dropping some. The top ten hold approximately 1.5% of the sample, which has fewer than 200,000 clones, over 80% seen once. The specimen sequenced was blood. All receptors come from a man between 18 and 35 years old in good health.

CDR3 protein: CASSQYTEAFF. As DNA, the CDR3 is TGCGCCAGCAGCCAATACACTGAAGCTTTCTTT. The rearrangement uses TRBV4-1 and TRBJ1-1; D is undetermined. V was pared by 2 bases and J by 3 bases, with 1 base between. The CDR3 loop spans 11 amino acids. Looked up from germline, CDR1 is MGHRA and CDR2 is YSYEKL.

The chain is built from TRBV5-5 and TRBJ1-4; no clear D. CDR3 length: 12 amino acids. V lost 9 bases and J 6 bases, leaving 12 bases between the germline ends. The germline gives CDR1 SGHKS, CDR2 YYEKEE (reference sequence). CDR3: CATPLTHEKLFF. Written as DNA, the CDR3 is TGTGCCACCCCGCTTACACATGAAAAACTGTTTTTT.

This clone was seen a handful of times. In the same sample, other DNA sequences code for this CDR3. The chain joins TRBV24-1 to TRBJ1-5; D gene uncertain. CDR1 and CDR2 from the germline V gene are KGHDR and SFDVKD. V was clipped by 4 bases and J by 1 base, with 1 base between them. This CDR3 is 12 amino acids long. CDR3 in amino acids: CATSDSNQPQHF. DNA for the CDR3: TGTGCCACCAGTGACAGCAATCAGCCCCAGCATTTT.

This clone was recorded once. The V and J genes are TRBV4-2 and TRBJ2-1; 10 nucleotides line up with TRBD1. CDR3 length: 15 residues. CDR1 LGHNA and CDR2 YNFKEQ come from the germline V gene. Losses at the gene ends were 4 bases for V and 7 bases for J; bases not matched to a gene: 7. The CDR3: CASSPGTGDRNEQFF. DNA for the CDR3: TGTGCCAGCAGCCCGGGGACAGGGGATCGGAATGAGCAGTTCTTC.

The CDR3 loop reads CASSRLHSSDSHNQPQHF. Written as DNA, the CDR3 is TGTGCCAGCTCACGACTCCATTCCTCCGACAGTCACAATCAGCCCCAGCATTTT. The gene calls are TRBV18 and TRBJ1-5, with a possible D match to TRBD1 (5 bases). Trimming shortened V by 4 bases and J by 3 bases, and 22 bases separated the two germline ends. This CDR3 has 18 residues. Germline assignment: CDR1 KGHSH and CDR2 LQKENI.

J is TRBJ2-3 and V is TRBV7-9, with 12 bases that match TRBD2. Germline V gene data show CDR1 as SEHNR and CDR2 as FQNEAQ (reference sequence). Germline trimming cut 3 bases from V and 6 bases from J; bases unmatched to any gene: 13. The CDR3 is 18 amino acids. The DNA for the CDR3 is TGTGCCAGCAGCTTCCCTCTACTAGCGGGGGGCCTACCTGATACGCAGTATTTT. Encoded protein: CASSFPLLAGGLPDTQYF.

This chain uses TRBV7-8 with TRBJ1-3, with D tentatively TRBD1 (5 bases). Germline CDR1 is SGHVS and CDR2 is FQNEAQ. V lost 4 bases, J lost 4 bases, and 11 bases lay in between. This CDR3 is built from 14 residues. CDR3 in amino acids: CASSSGGSGNTIYF. As DNA, the CDR3 is TGTGCCAGCAGCTCGGGGGGGTCAGGAAACACCATATATTTT.

The chain combines TRBV6-5 with TRBJ2-2; 7 bases map to TRBD2. From germline, CDR1 is MNHEY and CDR2 SVGAGI. V trimming: 6 bases; J trimming: 1 base; junction bases outside the gene matches: 2. The length of the CDR3 is 14 residues. The CDR3 DNA sequence: TGTGCCAGCAGGGGGAGGGTGAACACCGGGGAGCTGTTTTTT. This encodes CASRGRVNTGELFF.

This clone was detected once. The gene calls are TRBV27 and TRBJ2-3, with 9 bases aligning to TRBD1. Looked up from germline, CDR1 is MNHEY and CDR2 is SMNVEV (reference sequence). V was pared by 4 bases and J by 3 bases, with 11 bases of the junction left unmatched. The CDR3 consists of 17 residues. This CDR3 reads CASSSLRTGVITDTQYF. In DNA, the CDR3 is TGTGCCAGCAGTTCGCTAAGGACAGGGGTTATAACAGATACGCAGTATTTT.

The chain joins TRBV29-1 to TRBJ2-1, with 7 bases fitting TRBD1. The CDR3 covers 13 residues. With V trimmed by 4 bases and J by 7 bases, 7 bases remained unmatched. Looked up from germline, CDR1 is SQVTM and CDR2 is ANQGSEA. The CDR3 sequence: CSVAEGTANEQFF. The CDR3 nucleotides read TGCAGCGTTGCCGAAGGGACAGCTAATGAGCAGTTCTTC.

This rearrangement joins TRBV30 to TRBJ2-1, with D possibly TRBD2 on 6 matching bases. The V and J ends lost 3 bases and 6 bases respectively, with 12 bases between them. The CDR3 is 13 residues long. Germline values: CDR1 GTSNPN, CDR2 SVGIG (reference sequence). CDR3 nucleotide sequence: TGTGCCTGGAGGGGAACTAGCCCCAATGAGCAGTTCTTC. Its protein is CAWRGTSPNEQFF.

This chain joins TRBV18 and TRBJ1-6; no clear D. The germline gives CDR1 KGHSH, CDR2 LQKENI. The length of the CDR3 is 12 residues. V was cut by 3 bases and J by 9 bases, with 6 bases left in between. CDR3 nucleotides: TGTGCCAGCTCACCCGGAAGTTCACCCCTCCACTTT. Residues: CASSPGSSPLHF.

V usage is TRBV4-2 and J usage is TRBJ2-2; 7 bases are a match to TRBD2. CDR1 and CDR2 (germline): LGHNA, YNFKEQ. The CDR3 loop spans 16 amino acids. Germline trimming cut 1 base from V and 1 base from J; bases unmatched to any gene: 3. The CDR3 reads CASSQGGLMNTGELFF. CDR3 DNA sequence: TGTGCCAGCAGCCAAGGGGGACTAATGAACACCGGGGAGCTGTTTTTT.

The V and J genes are TRBV9 and TRBJ1-3, with 12 bases lining up with TRBD1. V shed 4 bases, J shed 4 bases, and the junction held 9 bases outside the gene matches. CDR3 length equals 17 residues. From germline, CDR1 is SGDLS and CDR2 YYNGEE. CDR3 region: CASSPGQGAFSGNTIYF. In nucleotides, the CDR3 is TGTGCCAGCAGCCCGGGACAGGGGGCATTTTCGGGAAACACCATATATTTT.

The rearrangement uses TRBV19 and TRBJ1-1; weak D call: TRBD1 (5 bases). Between the trimmed V and J ends, which lost 0 bases and 1 base, there was a span of 27 bases. The V gene's germline CDR1 is LNHDA and CDR2 SQIVND (reference sequence). The CDR3 covers 21 residues. The DNA for the CDR3 is TGTGCCAGTAGTATAGATCTATGGACGGTGGTGGTAGACAGTCCGAACACTGAAGCTTTCTTT. It translates to CASSIDLWTVVVDSPNTEAFF.

This clone was seen more than once but under ten times. The DNA for the CDR3 is TGTGCCAGCCTGGCCCGGGGCCGAACTGGCGAGGAGCAGTACTTC. It is translated as CASLARGRTGEEQYF. The chain has TRBV5-5 and TRBJ2-7, with D perhaps assigned TRBD1 or TRBD2 (5 bases each). V lost 7 bases and J 7 bases, leaving 24 bases between the germline ends. CDR3 length equals 15 residues. In germline, CDR1 is SGHKS, CDR2 YYEKEE (reference sequence).

The chain carries TRBV6-5 and TRBJ1-5; D is possibly TRBD1 (5 bases). The germline V gene encodes CDR1 MNHEY and CDR2 SVGAGI. The CDR3 extends over 12 amino acids. CDR3 amino acids: CAARETNQPQHF. In DNA form, the CDR3 reads TGTGCAGCCAGGGAAACCAATCAGCCCCAGCATTTT.

This rearrangement joins TRBV27 to TRBJ1-2; D gene unclear. The germline gives CDR1 MNHEY, CDR2 SMNVEV (reference sequence). The ends were cut back, 2 bases at V and 8 bases at J, with 15 bases in the middle. CDR3 length: 14 amino acids. CDR3 DNA: TGTGCCAGCAGTTTAAGGGCAGTTCAAGGAGGCTACACCTTC. This gives the protein CASSLRAVQGGYTF.